This paragraph covers one T cell receptor (beta chain) sequence. Its antigen is undetermined. This sample is part of a study of T-cell memory formation after mild COVID-19. Study in general: TCR clusters showed largely donor specificity. General study points: In second-wave clones peaking day 37, SARS-CoV-2 specificity remained unconfirmed. Contracting CD4+ clones lay largely in CM and EM, with CD8+ ones residing in EMRA.

This CDR3 is 14 amino acids long. Germline assignment: CDR1 SEHNR and CDR2 FQNEAQ (reference sequence). Germline trimming cut 8 bases from V and 8 bases from J; bases unmatched to any gene: 10. TCRdb independently ran MiXCR on the 5' RACE reads; one entry per CDR3 protein. The sample carries more than 300,000 distinct CDR3 sequences, 13% to 15% recorded once. The clonotype comes from a man between 18 and 35 years old who had mild COVID-19 (a few samples of this study predate the infection). Cell type and time point are not known. Material: PBMCs or a T cell subset sorted from them (not recorded which). This rearrangement joins TRBV7-9 to TRBJ2-1; 9 nucleotides match TRBD1. DNA for the CDR3: TGTGCCAGCGGCGGGGACAGGGTGATCCATGAGCAGTTCTTC. It is translated as CASGGDRVIHEQFF.